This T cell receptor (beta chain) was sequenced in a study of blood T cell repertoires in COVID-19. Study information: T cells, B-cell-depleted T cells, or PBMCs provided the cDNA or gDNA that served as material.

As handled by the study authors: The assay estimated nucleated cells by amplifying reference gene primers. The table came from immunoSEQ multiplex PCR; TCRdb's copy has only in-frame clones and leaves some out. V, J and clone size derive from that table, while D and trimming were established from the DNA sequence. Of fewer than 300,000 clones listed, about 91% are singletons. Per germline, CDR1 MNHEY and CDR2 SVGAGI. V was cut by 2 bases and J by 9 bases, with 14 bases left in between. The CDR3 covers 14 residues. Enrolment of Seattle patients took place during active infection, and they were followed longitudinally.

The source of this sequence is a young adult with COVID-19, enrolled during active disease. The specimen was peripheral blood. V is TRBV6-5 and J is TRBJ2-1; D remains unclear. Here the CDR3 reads CASSYPPPTSEQFF. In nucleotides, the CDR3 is TGTGCCAGCAGTTACCCTCCGCCCACCAGTGAGCAGTTCTTC.